This paragraph covers one TCR beta chain sequence. Its antigen is unidentified. Whereas donors were nominally healthy upon sampling, unrecorded immune exposures were probable. This sample is drawn from a study of cytomegalovirus exposure and HLA in healthy donors. Study information: Drawn from HLA-typed donors, approximately 85 million unique TCRs were held in an early data release. The study's findings and limits: In vitro assays verified that three CMV-associated chains recognized CMV antigens specifically.

13 Jbeta primers and 60 Vbeta primers were used for the PCR. Libraries were prepared by immunoSEQ multiplex PCR; TCRdb keeps only in-frame clonotypes and omits some of them. In the table there are more than 80,000 clones, 65% to 80% of which are singletons. Trimming left V 6 bases short and J 11 bases short, with 18 bases between. The germline CDR1 and CDR2 sequences are SNHLY and FYNNEI. The CDR3 consists of 13 residues. The clonotype was recovered from a human donor in good health. Specimen: PBMCs. This chain links TRBV2 with TRBJ2-3; possibly TRBD2 for D (5 bases). Here the CDR3 reads CASRGLPQEVQYF. CDR3 coding DNA: TGTGCCAGCAGGGGCCTACCTCAGGAGGTGCAGTATTTT.